The table lists the clone carrying this T cell receptor beta chain with a few counts. The junction had 28 bases not matched to a gene; V was cut back by 2 bases and J by 12 bases. Germline V gives CDR1 SQVTM, CDR2 ANQGSEA. CDR3 length equals 19 residues. The sample comes from a study of HIV-infected patients and healthy controls. TCRdb recomputed calls from the 5' RACE reads with MiXCR, one row per CDR3 protein. The sample lists 19,000 or so distinct CDR3 sequences; roughly 19% were seen once. The clonotype originates from a human donor in good health. The gene calls are TRBV29-1 and TRBJ2-1, with TRBD1 identical over 7 bases. The source material was CD8+ T cells from blood. CDR3 loop: CSVEFFRPEGDRDPYGQFF. In DNA, the CDR3 is TGCAGCGTTGAATTTTTTAGACCCGAAGGGGACAGAGACCCGTACGGGCAGTTCTTC.